This is a list of T cell receptor beta chains from one sample in a study of blood T cells in healthy people across ages. In TCRdb, the 5' RACE reads were re-called with MiXCR into one record per CDR3 protein. The profile shows 890,000 or so distinct CDR3 sequences, 60% to 80% of them singletons. The specimen was blood. The receptors derive from a man aged 30 to 39 in good health. CDR3s leave out the opening cysteine and the closing phenylalanine or tryptophan. The order of the fields is J gene, CDR3 length, V gene, CDR3 protein.

J: TRBJ1-4; length: 12; V: TRBV7-2; CDR3: ASSFQGSNEKLF
J: TRBJ2-3; length: 11; V: TRBV11-1; CDR3: ASSWETRDTQY
J: .; length: 13; V: TRBV7-2; CDR3: ANTRTSGGWETQY
J: TRBJ2-5; length: 10; V: TRBV27; CDR3: ASRLSPGEQY
J: TRBJ2-5; length: 9; V: TRBV20-1; CDR3: SVSPMETQY
J: TRBJ1-1; length: 12; V: TRBV5-1; CDR3: ASSFANPTDQAF
J: TRBJ2-2; length: 13; V: TRBV6-2/TRBV6-3; CDR3: ASSYGTLGTGELF
J: TRBJ2-1; length: 14; V: TRBV7-9; CDR3: ASSALAGGFRNEQF
J: TRBJ2-6; length: 14; V: TRBV13; CDR3: ASSPPGASGANVLT
J: TRBJ2-3; length: 11; V: TRBV27; CDR3: ASSLYLTDTQY
J: TRBJ2-1; length: 13; V: TRBV29-1; CDR3: SVGFSSSGKNEQF
J: TRBJ2-7; length: 11; V: TRBV29-1; CDR3: SVVPGQGSEQY